The rows below give T cell receptor beta chains drawn from one sample of a study of CD8+ T cells in alopecia areata. Here immunoSEQ multiplex PCR was the method, and the copy in TCRdb shows in-frame clones only, minus some. The repertoire includes around 190,000 clones, about 60% of them detected once, and 0.65% to 0.7% sits in the top ten. The sample was CD4+ T cells sorted from blood, taken at week 4, from a patient treated with tofacitinib. The source of these receptors is a human donor with alopecia areata. CDR3s include the opening cysteine and the closing phenylalanine or tryptophan. D genes are given only for firm matches. Only some rows state a clone size, as once, few, many or a class for expanded clones.

size	J	V	D	CDR3	DNA
few	TRBJ2-2	TRBV23-1	NA	CASSHQTVNTGELFF	TGCGCCAGCAGTCATCAGACAGTAAACACCGGGGAGCTGTTTTTT
NA	TRBJ2-3	TRBV29-1	NA	CSVDLGLHTDTQYF	TGCAGCGTTGACTTGGGACTCCACACAGATACGCAGTATTTT
once	TRBJ1-2	TRBV6-5	NA	CASGVSSHYGYTF	TGTGCCAGCGGAGTCTCTTCGCACTATGGCTACACCTTC
few	TRBJ2-6	TRBV29-1	TRBD1	CSAGQGKGANVLTF	TGCAGCGCAGGACAGGGGAAAGGGGCCAACGTCCTGACTTTC
few	TRBJ1-2	TRBV29-1	NA	CSVEDRRTYGYTF	TGCAGCGTTGAAGACAGGAGAACCTATGGCTACACCTTC
NA	TRBJ1-2	TRBV28	NA	CASSQIYGYTF	TGTGCCAGCAGTCAAATCTATGGCTACACCTTC
NA	TRBJ2-5	TRBV5-1	NA	CASGPGTGKETQYF	TGCGCCAGCGGTCCGGGGACCGGTAAAGAGACCCAGTACTTC
NA	TRBJ1-4	TRBV10-3	NA	CAISGGTNEKLFF	TGTGCCATCAGCGGGGGAACTAATGAAAAACTGTTTTTT
few	TRBJ1-2	TRBV4-1	NA	CASSQDSVRNYGYTF	TGCGCCAGCAGCCAAGATTCCGTCAGGAACTATGGCTACACCTTC
NA	TRBJ1-2	TRBV9	NA	CASSLQGLGGYTF	TGTGCCAGCAGCCTCCAGGGGTTGGGTGGCTACACCTTC
NA	TRBJ1-1	TRBV11-2	TRBD1	CASSLGTGLHTEAFF	TGTGCCAGCAGCTTAGGGACAGGGTTGCACACTGAAGCTTTCTTT
NA	TRBJ2-7	TRBV10-3	TRBD1	CAISESGTGTYEQYF	TGTGCCATCAGTGAGTCGGGGACAGGGACCTACGAGCAGTACTTC
once	TRBJ2-7	TRBV29-1	NA	CSAGRGLGSYEQYF	TGCAGCGCTGGGCGGGGGCTTGGCTCCTACGAGCAGTACTTC
NA	TRBJ2-2	TRBV25-1	NA	CASSEWQTGELFF	TGTGCCAGCAGTGAATGGCAGACCGGGGAGCTGTTTTTT
once	TRBJ2-5	TRBV4-3	TRBD2	CASSQVWAFTSGTTRRETQYF	TGCGCCAGCAGCCAAGTGTGGGCCTTCACTAGCGGGACCACCCGGCGGGAGACCCAGTACTTC
NA	TRBJ2-7	TRBV7-2	NA	CASSRPRGTLRYEQYF	TGTGCCAGCAGCCGCCCCCGGGGCACCCTTAGATACGAGCAGTACTTC
few	TRBJ2-1	TRBV19	TRBD1	CASGQGKIWNEQFF	TGTGCCAGCGGACAGGGGAAGATATGGAATGAGCAGTTCTTC
NA	TRBJ1-2	TRBV5-1	NA	CASSLGQNYGYTF	TGCGCCAGCAGCTTAGGACAGAACTATGGCTACACCTTC
NA	TRBJ2-7	TRBV30	TRBD1	CAWSYRGTYEQYF	TGTGCCTGGAGTTACAGGGGGACCTACGAGCAGTACTTC
NA	TRBJ1-1	TRBV30	TRBD1	CAWSLTGTRPEAFF	TGTGCCTGGAGTTTGACAGGGACGAGGCCTGAAGCTTTCTTT
few	TRBJ2-1	TRBV7-8	TRBD2	CASSLARRLAVQSSYNEQFF	TGTGCCAGCAGCTTAGCGAGGCGACTAGCGGTTCAGAGCTCCTACAATGAGCAGTTCTTC
NA	TRBJ2-5	TRBV29-1	NA	CSVRQGGSETQYF	TGCAGCGTGAGGCAGGGTGGGTCAGAGACCCAGTACTTC
once	TRBJ2-7	TRBV5-1	NA	CASSLGPSSYEQYF	TGCGCCAGCAGCTTGGGACCGAGCTCCTACGAGCAGTACTTC
NA	TRBJ1-2	TRBV7-2	NA	CASSLDRQGNYGYTF	TGTGCCAGCAGCTTAGACCGCCAGGGCAACTATGGCTACACCTTC
NA	TRBJ2-2	TRBV5-1	TRBD2	CASSLQTSGSTGELFF	TGCGCCAGCAGCCTACAGACTAGCGGGAGCACCGGGGAGCTGTTTTTT
NA	TRBJ2-6	TRBV18	NA	CASSRPSSGANVLTF	TGTGCCAGCTCACGGCCGAGCTCTGGGGCCAACGTCCTGACTTTC
NA	TRBJ1-1	TRBV29-1	NA	CSVDLLRNTEAFF	TGCAGCGTTGATCTTCTTCGGAACACTGAAGCTTTCTTT
NA	TRBJ2-1	TRBV7-2	TRBD2	CASSKPGTSGNEQFF	TGTGCCAGCAGCAAACCAGGGACTAGCGGGAATGAGCAGTTCTTC
once	TRBJ2-7	TRBV5-6	NA	CASSLAPVGYYEQYF	TGTGCCAGCAGCTTGGCCCCGGTGGGTTACTACGAGCAGTACTTC
NA	TRBJ2-3	TRBV6-1	NA	CASQWGMTRAQYF	TGTGCCAGCCAGTGGGGGATGACGAGAGCGCAGTATTTT
NA	TRBJ1-1	TRBV27	NA	CASSTTGKNTEAFF	TGTGCCAGCAGTACGACAGGCAAGAACACTGAAGCTTTCTTT
NA	TRBJ1-1	TRBV29-1	NA	CSCRPANTEAFF	TGCAGCTGCCGGCCGGCGAACACTGAAGCTTTCTTT
NA	TRBJ2-5	TRBV18	TRBD1	CASSPGTEETQYF	TGTGCCAGCTCACCGGGGACAGAAGAGACCCAGTACTTC
NA	TRBJ1-1	TRBV30	NA	CAWRGGSRGVAFF	TGTGCCTGGAGAGGTGGAAGCCGAGGGGTAGCTTTCTTT
NA	TRBJ2-2	TRBV28	TRBD1	CASSLYRQGYTGELFF	TGTGCCAGCAGTTTATATCGACAGGGATACACCGGGGAGCTGTTTTTT
NA	TRBJ2-7	TRBV27	NA	CASSPRAAYEQYF	TGTGCCAGCAGTCCGAGGGCTGCTTACGAGCAGTACTTC
NA	TRBJ2-7	TRBV29-1	TRBD1	CSVGVDRVTYEQYF	TGCAGCGTTGGCGTGGACAGGGTAACCTACGAGCAGTACTTC
NA	TRBJ2-7	TRBV4-3	TRBD2	CASSQDSRGTSGLYEQYF	TGCGCCAGCAGCCAAGATTCGAGGGGGACTAGCGGCCTCTACGAGCAGTACTTC
NA	TRBJ2-3	TRBV5-6	TRBD1	CASSRDRGADTQYF	TGTGCCAGCAGCCGGGACAGGGGGGCAGATACGCAGTATTTT
few	TRBJ1-1	TRBV5-1	NA	CASSFKVGHTEAFF	TGCGCCAGCAGCTTCAAGGTGGGCCACACTGAAGCTTTCTTT
once	TRBJ2-5	TRBV7-6	NA	CASSFLADQETQYF	TGTGCCAGCAGCTTCTTGGCGGACCAAGAGACCCAGTACTTC
NA	TRBJ2-4	TRBV30	NA	CAWSHGEDRIRNIQYF	TGTGCCTGGAGTCATGGGGAGGATCGGATAAGAAACATTCAGTACTTC
NA	TRBJ2-5	TRBV29-1	NA	CSQTQGGTQYF	TGCAGCCAAACCCAGGGGGGGACCCAGTACTTC
NA	TRBJ2-1	TRBV7-2	TRBD2	CASSPRGLAGAEQFF	TGTGCCAGCAGCCCTAGGGGACTAGCGGGAGCCGAGCAGTTCTTC
few	TRBJ2-7	TRBV11-2	NA	CASSFLRSLSYEQYF	TGTGCCAGCAGCTTCTTGAGGAGCCTCTCCTACGAGCAGTACTTC
NA	TRBJ2-7	TRBV5-1	TRBD1	CASSLGTGTVYEQYF	TGCGCCAGCAGCTTGGGGACAGGGACAGTCTACGAGCAGTACTTC
NA	TRBJ2-7	TRBV11-1	NA	CASSPPAGYEQYF	TGTGCCAGCAGCCCCCCCGCTGGTTACGAGCAGTACTTC
few	TRBJ2-7	TRBV15	NA	CATSRGDSYEQYF	TGTGCCACCAGCAGAGGAGACAGCTACGAGCAGTACTTC
NA	TRBJ2-1	TRBV4-1	NA	CASSQAQPNEQFF	TGCGCCAGCAGCCAAGCCCAACCCAATGAGCAGTTCTTC